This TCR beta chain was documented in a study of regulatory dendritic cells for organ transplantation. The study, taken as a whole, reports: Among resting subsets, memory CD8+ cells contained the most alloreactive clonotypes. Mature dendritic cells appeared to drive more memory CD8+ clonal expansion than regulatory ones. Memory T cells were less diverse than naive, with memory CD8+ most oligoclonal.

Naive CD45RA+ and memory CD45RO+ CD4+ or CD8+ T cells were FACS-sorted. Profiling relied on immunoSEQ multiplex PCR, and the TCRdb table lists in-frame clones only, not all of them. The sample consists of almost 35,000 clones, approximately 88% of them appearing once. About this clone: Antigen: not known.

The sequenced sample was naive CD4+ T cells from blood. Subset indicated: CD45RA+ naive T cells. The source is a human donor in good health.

CDR3 bases: TGTGCCAGCAGCCTCAGGGCGGGGGGCACTGAAGCTTTCTTT. This gives the protein CASSLRAGGTEAFF. The chain links TRBV5-5 to TRBJ1-1, with a weak D call TRBD1 (5 bases). CDR1 is SGHKS and CDR2 is YYEKEE in the germline V gene (reference sequence). CDR3 length equals 14 residues. V lost 4 bases to trimming and J lost 4 bases, with 14 bases between them.